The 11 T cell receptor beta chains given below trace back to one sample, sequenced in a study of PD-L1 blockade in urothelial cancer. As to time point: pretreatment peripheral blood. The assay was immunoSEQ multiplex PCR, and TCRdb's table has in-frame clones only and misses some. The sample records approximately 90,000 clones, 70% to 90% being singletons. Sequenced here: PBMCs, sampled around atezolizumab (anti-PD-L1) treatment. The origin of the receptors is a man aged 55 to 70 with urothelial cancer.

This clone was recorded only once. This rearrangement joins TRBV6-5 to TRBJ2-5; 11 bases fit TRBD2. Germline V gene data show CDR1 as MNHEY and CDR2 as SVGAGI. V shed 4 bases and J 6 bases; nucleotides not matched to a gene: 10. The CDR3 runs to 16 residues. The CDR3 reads CASSSRGLAGGKTQYF. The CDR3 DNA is TGTGCCAGCAGTTCCCGGGGGCTAGCGGGGGGAAAGACCCAGTACTTC.

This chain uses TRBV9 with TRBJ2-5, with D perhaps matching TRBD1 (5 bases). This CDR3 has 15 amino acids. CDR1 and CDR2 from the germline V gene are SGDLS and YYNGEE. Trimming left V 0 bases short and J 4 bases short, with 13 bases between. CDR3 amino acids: CASSVGTSGRETQYF. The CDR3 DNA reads TGTGCCAGCAGCGTAGGGACATCCGGGCGAGAGACCCAGTACTTC.

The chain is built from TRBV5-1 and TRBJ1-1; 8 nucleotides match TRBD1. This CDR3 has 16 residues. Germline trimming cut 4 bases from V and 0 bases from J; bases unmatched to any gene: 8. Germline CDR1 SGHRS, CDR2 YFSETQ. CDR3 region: CASSPRTGILNTEAFF. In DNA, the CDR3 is TGCGCCAGCAGCCCGAGGACAGGGATCTTGAACACTGAAGCTTTCTTT.

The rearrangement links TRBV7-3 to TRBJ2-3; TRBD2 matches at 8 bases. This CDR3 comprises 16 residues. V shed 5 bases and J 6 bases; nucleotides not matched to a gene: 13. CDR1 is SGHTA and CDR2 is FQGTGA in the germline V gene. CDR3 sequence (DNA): TGTGCCAGCAGCCCCAATCTAGCGGGTTCCTGGGATACGCAGTATTTT. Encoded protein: CASSPNLAGSWDTQYF.

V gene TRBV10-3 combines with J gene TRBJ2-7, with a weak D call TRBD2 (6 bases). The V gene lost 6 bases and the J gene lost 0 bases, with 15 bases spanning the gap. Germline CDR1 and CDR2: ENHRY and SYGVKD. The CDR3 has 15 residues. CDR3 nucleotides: TGTGCCATCAGGGCCGCGGAGGGGAGCTCCTACGAGCAGTACTTC. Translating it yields CAIRAAEGSSYEQYF.

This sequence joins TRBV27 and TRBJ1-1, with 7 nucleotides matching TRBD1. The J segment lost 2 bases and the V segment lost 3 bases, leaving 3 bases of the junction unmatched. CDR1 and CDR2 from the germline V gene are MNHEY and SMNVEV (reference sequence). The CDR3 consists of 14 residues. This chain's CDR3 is CASSLEGGNTEAFF. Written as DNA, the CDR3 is TGTGCCAGCAGTTTGGAAGGGGGCAACACTGAAGCTTTCTTT.

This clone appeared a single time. Here the CDR3 DNA reads TGTGCCAGCAGAGAGCCGGGACAGTGGAGAAATGAGCAGTTCTTC. Protein: CASREPGQWRNEQFF. This chain uses TRBV7-9 with TRBJ2-1, with 7 nucleotides matching TRBD1. The CDR3 is 15 residues long. V trimming: 6 bases; J trimming: 7 bases; junction bases outside the gene matches: 12. Germline V CDR1 and CDR2: SEHNR, FQNEAQ (reference sequence).

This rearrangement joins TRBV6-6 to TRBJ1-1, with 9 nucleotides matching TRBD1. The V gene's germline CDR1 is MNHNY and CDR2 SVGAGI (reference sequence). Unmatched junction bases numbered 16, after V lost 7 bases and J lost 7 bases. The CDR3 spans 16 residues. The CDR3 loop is CASTPGQGLAIREAFF. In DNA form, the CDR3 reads TGTGCCAGCACTCCGGGACAGGGTTTAGCAATCCGTGAAGCTTTCTTT.

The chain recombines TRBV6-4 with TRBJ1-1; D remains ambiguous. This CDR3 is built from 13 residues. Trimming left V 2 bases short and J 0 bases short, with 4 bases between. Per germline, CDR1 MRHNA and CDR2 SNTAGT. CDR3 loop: CASSDSLNTEAFF. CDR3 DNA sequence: TGTGCCAGCAGTGACAGCCTGAACACTGAAGCTTTCTTT.

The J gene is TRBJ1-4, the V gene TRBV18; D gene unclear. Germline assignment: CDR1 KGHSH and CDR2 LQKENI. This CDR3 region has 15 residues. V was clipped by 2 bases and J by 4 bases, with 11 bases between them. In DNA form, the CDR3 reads TGTGCCAGCTCACCAGATCTCGCCAGTAATGAAAAACTGTTTTTT. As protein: CASSPDLASNEKLFF. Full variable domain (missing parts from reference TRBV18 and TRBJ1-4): NAGVMQNPRHLVRRRGQEARLRCSPMKGHSHVYWYRQLPEEGLKFMVYLQKENIIDESGMPKERFSAEFPKEGPSILRIQQVVRGDSAAYFCASSPDLASNEKLFFGSGTQLSVL.

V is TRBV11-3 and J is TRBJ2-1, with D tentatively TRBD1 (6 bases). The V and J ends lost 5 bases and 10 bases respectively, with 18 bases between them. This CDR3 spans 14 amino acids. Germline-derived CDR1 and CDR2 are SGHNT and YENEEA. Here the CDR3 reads CASSPWDTQREQFF. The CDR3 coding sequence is TGTGCCAGCAGCCCATGGGACACCCAAAGGGAGCAGTTCTTC. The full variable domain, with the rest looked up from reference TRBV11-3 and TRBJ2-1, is EAGVVQSPRYKIIEKKQPVAFWCNPISGHNTLYWYLQNLGQGPELLIRYENEEAVDDSQLPKDRFSAERLKGVDSTLKIQPAELGDSAVYLCASSPWDTQREQFFGPGTRLTVL.